This T cell receptor (beta chain) was recovered during a study of blood T cell repertoires in COVID-19. Study-wide background: Samples taken during acute and convalescent COVID-19 were collected in the United States, Italy and Spain. PBMCs, B-cell-depleted T cells, or T cells were the source of the cDNA or gDNA that made up the material.

Source study methods: Amplification of reference gene primers was used by the study to estimate nucleated cell counts. Assay: immunoSEQ multiplex PCR; the TCRdb copy retains only in-frame clones and omits some. The V and J calls and clone size were taken over from that table, and D and trimming were inferred from the DNA. Among approximately 170,000 clones listed, approximately 87% were seen once. This CDR3 has 16 amino acids. V lost 4 bases and J lost 1, with 16 bases in between. Germline CDR1 reads MDHEN; CDR2 reads SYDVKM. This TCR was sampled from a man aged 18 to 29 with active or convalescent COVID-19. This rearrangement joins TRBV28 to TRBJ2-5, with D possibly being TRBD1 (8 bases). The sequenced material came from peripheral blood. The CDR3 reads CASSSQGGDPQETQYF. CDR3 nucleotides: TGTGCCAGCAGTTCACAGGGGGGGGATCCCCAAGAGACCCAGTACTTC.